This TCR beta chain was documented in a study of T-cell reconstitution after alpha-beta-depleted transplantation in children. During its preparation, the TCRbeta library received unique molecular identifiers. A single record per CDR3 protein comes from TCRdb applying MiXCR to the PCR reads. The table has fewer than 120,000 distinct CDR3 sequences, 9% to 12% seen once. CDR3 length equals 14 residues. The trim removed 4 bases at V and 3 bases at J, leaving 4 bases unmatched. Per germline, CDR1 SGHRS and CDR2 YFSETQ. This clonotype was detected ten times or more. The specimen was PBMCs from the stem cell graft donor, collected from the stem cell graft. This chain joins TRBV5-1 and TRBJ2-3; 8 nucleotides line up with TRBD1. The clonotype originates from a human donor who donated a stem cell graft to a child with acute lymphoblastic leukemia. The CDR3 here is CASSLDRVTDTQYF. As DNA, the CDR3 is TGCGCCAGCAGCCTGGACAGGGTGACAGATACGCAGTATTTT. Full variable domain (rest looked up from reference TRBV5-1 and TRBJ2-3): KAGVTQTPRYLIKTRGQQVTLSCSPISGHRSVSWYQQTPGQGLQFLFEYFSETQRNKGNFPGRFSGRQFSNSRSEMNVSTLELGDSALYLCASSLDRVTDTQYFGPGTRLTVL.